The rows below give T cell receptor beta chains drawn from one sample of a study of T-cell memory formation after mild COVID-19. TCRdb ran MiXCR on the 5' RACE reads and lists one entry per CDR3 protein. Of around 62,000 distinct CDR3 sequences detected, approximately 30% appear once; the ten largest clones hold 40% to 45%. The sample taken for sequencing was PBMCs or a T cell subset sorted from them (not recorded which). Receptor source: a man between 18 and 35 years old who had mild COVID-19 (a few samples of this study predate the infection). Cell type and time point are not known. CDR3s include the opening cysteine and the closing phenylalanine or tryptophan. The order of the fields is J gene, V gene, clone size, D gene, CDR3 protein, CDR3 DNA. The D gene is left open where the match is weak. Clone size is shown for a subset of rows, as once, few, many or a class of expanded clone.

TRBJ2-3 | TRBV9 | . | TRBD2 | CASSSTRDYQYF | TGTGCCAGCAGCTCAACCCGGGACTATCAGTATTTT
TRBJ2-1 | TRBV11-1 | . | TRBD2 | CASSPVASGGRGEQFF | TGTGCCAGCAGCCCGGTCGCTAGCGGGGGGCGAGGTGAGCAGTTCTTC
TRBJ2-2 | TRBV5-1 | large | . | CASSPGMNTGELFF | TGCGCCAGCAGCCCAGGAATGAACACCGGGGAGCTGTTTTTT
TRBJ2-7 | TRBV27 | few | . | CASSLAGQGVYEQYF | TGTGCCAGCAGTTTGGCCGGGCAGGGCGTCTACGAGCAGTACTTC
TRBJ2-5 | TRBV12-3/TRBV12-4 | many | . | CASSFGETQYF | TGTGCCAGCAGTTTTGGGGAGACCCAGTACTTC
TRBJ2-1 | TRBV6-2/TRBV6-3 | few | . | CASSYSSQAFF | TGTGCCAGCAGTTACAGCAGCCAGGCGTTCTTC
TRBJ2-1 | TRBV4-3 | . | . | CASRNNRQSSYNEQFF | TGCGCCAGCAGAAATAATAGACAGAGCTCCTACAATGAGCAGTTCTTC
TRBJ2-1 | TRBV6-4 | . | TRBD2 | CASSDSAGGYYNEQFF | TGTGCCAGCAGTGACTCAGCGGGGGGGTACTACAATGAGCAGTTCTTC
TRBJ2-7 | TRBV6-5 | . | . | CASSYFLGSHEQYF | TGTGCCAGCAGTTACTTTCTGGGGAGCCACGAGCAGTACTTC
TRBJ2-3 | TRBV20-1 | few | . | CSARGGNENTQYF | TGCAGTGCTAGGGGCGGAAACGAGAATACGCAGTATTTT
TRBJ2-1 | TRBV4-3 | many | . | CASSEGTSSYNEQFF | TGCGCCAGCAGCGAGGGCACAAGCTCCTACAATGAGCAGTTCTTC
TRBJ2-1 | TRBV7-9 | . | . | CASSLGSAPMTNEQFF | TGTGCCAGCAGCTTAGGGTCGGCTCCGATGACCAATGAGCAGTTCTTC
TRBJ2-3 | TRBV27 | few | . | CASTLNGDTDTQYF | TGTGCCAGCACCCTTAACGGGGACACAGATACGCAGTATTTT
TRBJ2-3 | TRBV7-2 | many | . | CASSPSWADTQYF | TGTGCCAGCAGCCCCAGTTGGGCAGATACGCAGTATTTT
TRBJ2-1 | TRBV2 | . | TRBD2 | CASSYGGAPYNEQFF | TGTGCCAGCAGTTACGGGGGGGCACCCTACAATGAGCAGTTCTTC
TRBJ2-1 | TRBV5-6 | . | . | CASSDNYRADEQFF | TGTGCCAGCAGCGACAACTACAGGGCCGATGAGCAGTTCTTC
TRBJ2-2 | TRBV6-5 | few | . | CASSFRTANTGELFF | TGTGCCAGCAGTTTCCGCACCGCGAACACCGGGGAGCTGTTTTTT
TRBJ2-3 | TRBV7-9 | once | . | CASSLPDRLSTDTQYF | TGTGCCAGCAGCTTACCCGACAGGCTAAGCACAGATACGCAGTATTTT
TRBJ2-5 | TRBV20-1 | . | . | CSAGTQSQETQYF | TGCAGTGCCGGGACCCAATCTCAAGAGACCCAGTACTTC
TRBJ2-3 | TRBV5-1 | few | TRBD1 | CASSFGQGRFTDTQYF | TGCGCCAGCAGCTTCGGACAGGGAAGATTCACAGATACGCAGTATTTT
TRBJ2-7 | TRBV7-2 | . | . | CASTSSWEQYF | TGTGCCAGCACCTCGAGTTGGGAGCAGTACTTC
TRBJ1-5 | TRBV4-3 | few | . | CASSQGRDLSGNQPQHF | TGCGCCAGCAGCCAAGGGAGGGACCTCTCGGGCAATCAGCCCCAGCATTTT
TRBJ2-3 | TRBV6-5 | few | . | CASSYYREVTDTQYF | TGTGCCAGCAGTTACTACAGGGAGGTCACAGATACGCAGTATTTT
TRBJ1-6 | TRBV20-1 | few | . | CSARGIQAANSPLHF | TGCAGTGCTAGAGGCATACAGGCGGCAAATTCACCCCTCCACTTT
TRBJ2-5 | TRBV6-6 | few | TRBD2 | CASRPTSGGLQETQYF | TGTGCCAGCAGGCCCACTAGCGGGGGGCTCCAAGAGACCCAGTACTTC
TRBJ2-3 | TRBV7-3 | few | TRBD2 | CASSSLAGATDTQYF | TGTGCCAGCAGCTCCTTAGCGGGGGCCACAGATACGCAGTATTTT
TRBJ1-1 | TRBV4-1 | . | . | CASSQRRLNTEAFF | TGCGCCAGCAGCCAACGGAGGCTGAACACTGAAGCTTTCTTT
TRBJ2-1 | TRBV29-1 | . | . | CSVREGRGSYEQFF | TGCAGCGTCCGGGAGGGCAGGGGGAGTTATGAGCAGTTCTTC
TRBJ1-2 | TRBV13 | few | . | CASSLATGVYGYTF | TGTGCCAGCAGCTTAGCGACAGGAGTTTATGGCTACACCTTC
TRBJ2-2 | TRBV7-3 | once | . | CASSPRSSTGELFF | TGTGCCAGCAGCCCCCGTTCGAGCACCGGGGAGCTGTTTTTT
TRBJ2-5 | TRBV20-1 | few | . | CSASVDGEVQETQYF | TGCAGTGCTAGTGTGGACGGGGAAGTCCAAGAGACCCAGTACTTC